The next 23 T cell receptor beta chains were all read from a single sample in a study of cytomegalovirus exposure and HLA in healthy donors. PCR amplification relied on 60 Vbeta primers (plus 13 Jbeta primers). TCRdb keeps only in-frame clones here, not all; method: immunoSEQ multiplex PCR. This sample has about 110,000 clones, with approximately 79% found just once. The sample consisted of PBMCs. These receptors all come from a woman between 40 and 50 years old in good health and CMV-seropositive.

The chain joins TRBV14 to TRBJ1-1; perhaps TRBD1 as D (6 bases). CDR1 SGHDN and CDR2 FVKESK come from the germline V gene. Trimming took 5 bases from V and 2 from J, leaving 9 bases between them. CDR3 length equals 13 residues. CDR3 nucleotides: TGTGCCAGCAGCGTACAGGGCAACACTGAAGCTTTCTTT. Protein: CASSVQGNTEAFF.

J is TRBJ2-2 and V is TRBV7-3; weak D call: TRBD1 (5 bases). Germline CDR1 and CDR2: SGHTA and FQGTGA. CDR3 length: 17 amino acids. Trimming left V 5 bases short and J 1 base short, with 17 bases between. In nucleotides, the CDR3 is TGTGCCAGCAGCCAAATGCCGAGACAGATGAACACCGGGGAGCTGTTTTTT. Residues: CASSQMPRQMNTGELFF. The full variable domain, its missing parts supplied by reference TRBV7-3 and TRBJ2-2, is GAGVSQTPSNKVTEKGKYVELRCDPISGHTALYWYRQSLGQGPEFLIYFQGTGAADDSGLPNDRFFAVRPEGSVSTLKIQRTERGDSAVYLCASSQMPRQMNTGELFFGEGSRLTVL.

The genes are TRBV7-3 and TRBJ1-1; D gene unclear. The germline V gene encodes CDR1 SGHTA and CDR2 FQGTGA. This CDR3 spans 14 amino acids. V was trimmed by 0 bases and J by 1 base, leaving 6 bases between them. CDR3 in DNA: TGTGCCAGCAGCTTAACCCCAGGGAACACTGAAGCTTTCTTT. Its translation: CASSLTPGNTEAFF.

The CDR3 protein is CAISESAGVNTEAFF. CDR3 coding DNA: TGTGCCATCAGTGAGTCGGCGGGGGTGAACACTGAAGCTTTCTTT. The J gene is TRBJ1-1, the V gene TRBV10-3; D is possibly TRBD1 (5 bases). CDR1 is ENHRY and CDR2 is SYGVKD in the germline V gene. V lost 0 bases and J lost 0, with 8 bases in between. The CDR3 extends over 15 amino acids.

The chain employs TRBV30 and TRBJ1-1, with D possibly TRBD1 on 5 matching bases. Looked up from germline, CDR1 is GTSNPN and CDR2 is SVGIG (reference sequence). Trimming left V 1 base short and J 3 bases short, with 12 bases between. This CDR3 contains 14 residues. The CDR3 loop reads CAWSGRGRDTEAFF. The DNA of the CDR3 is TGTGCCTGGAGTGGAAGGGGAAGGGACACTGAAGCTTTCTTT. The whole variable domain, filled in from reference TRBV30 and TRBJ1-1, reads SQTIHQWPATLVQPVGSPLSLECTVEGTSNPNLYWYRQAAGRGLQLLFYSVGIGQISSEVPQNLSASRPQDRQFILSSKKLLLSDSGFYLCAWSGRGRDTEAFFGQGTRLTVV.

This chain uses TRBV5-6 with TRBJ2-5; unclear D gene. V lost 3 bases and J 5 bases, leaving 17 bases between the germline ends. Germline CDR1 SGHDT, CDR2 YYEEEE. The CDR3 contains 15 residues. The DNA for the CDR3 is TGTGCCAGCAGCTGGCCCCGGGTTGGTGGGGAGACCCAGTACTTC. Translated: CASSWPRVGGETQYF.

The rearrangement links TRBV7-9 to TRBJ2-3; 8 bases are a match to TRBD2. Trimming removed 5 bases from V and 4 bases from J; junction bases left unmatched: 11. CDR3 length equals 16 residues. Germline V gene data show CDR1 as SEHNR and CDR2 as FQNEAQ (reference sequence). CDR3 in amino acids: CASSLERGPGADTQYF. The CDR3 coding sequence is TGTGCCAGCAGCCTAGAGCGGGGGCCGGGGGCAGATACGCAGTATTTT.

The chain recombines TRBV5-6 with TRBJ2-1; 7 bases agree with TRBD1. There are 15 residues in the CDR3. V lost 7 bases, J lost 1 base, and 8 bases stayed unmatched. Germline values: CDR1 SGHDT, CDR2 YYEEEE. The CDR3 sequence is CASGRTGESYNEQFF. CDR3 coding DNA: TGTGCCAGCGGGAGAACAGGGGAGTCCTACAATGAGCAGTTCTTC.

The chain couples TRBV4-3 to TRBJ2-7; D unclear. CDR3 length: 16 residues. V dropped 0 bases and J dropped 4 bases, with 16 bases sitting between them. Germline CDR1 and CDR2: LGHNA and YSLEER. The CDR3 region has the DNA TGCGCCAGCAGCCAAGATGTGGCAGGTCCGATTTACGAGCAGTACTTC. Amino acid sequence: CASSQDVAGPIYEQYF.

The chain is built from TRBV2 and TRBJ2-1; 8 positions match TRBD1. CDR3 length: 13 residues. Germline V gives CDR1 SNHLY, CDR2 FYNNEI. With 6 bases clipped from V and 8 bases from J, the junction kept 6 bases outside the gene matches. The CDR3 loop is CASSETGDDEQFF. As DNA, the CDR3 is TGTGCCAGCAGCGAGACAGGGGACGATGAGCAGTTCTTC.

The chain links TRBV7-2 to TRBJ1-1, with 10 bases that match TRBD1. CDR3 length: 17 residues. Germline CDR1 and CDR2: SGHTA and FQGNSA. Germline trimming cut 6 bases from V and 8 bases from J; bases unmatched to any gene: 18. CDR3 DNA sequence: TGTGCCAGCAGATTGACAGGGGGCAGGATTGCGTCGACGGAAGCTTTCTTT. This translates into CASRLTGGRIASTEAFF.

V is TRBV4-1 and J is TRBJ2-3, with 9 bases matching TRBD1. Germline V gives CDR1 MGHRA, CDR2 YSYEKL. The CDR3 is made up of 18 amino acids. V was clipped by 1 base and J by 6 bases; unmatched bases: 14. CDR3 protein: CASSQGAQQGARLDTQYF. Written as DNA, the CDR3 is TGCGCCAGCAGCCAAGGAGCCCAACAGGGGGCTCGGTTGGATACGCAGTATTTT.

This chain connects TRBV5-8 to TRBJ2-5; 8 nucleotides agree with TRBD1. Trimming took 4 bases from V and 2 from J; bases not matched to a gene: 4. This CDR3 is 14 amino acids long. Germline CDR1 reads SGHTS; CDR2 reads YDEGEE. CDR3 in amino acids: CASSLGQGQETQYF. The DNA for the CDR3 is TGTGCCAGCAGCCTAGGACAGGGTCAAGAGACCCAGTACTTC.

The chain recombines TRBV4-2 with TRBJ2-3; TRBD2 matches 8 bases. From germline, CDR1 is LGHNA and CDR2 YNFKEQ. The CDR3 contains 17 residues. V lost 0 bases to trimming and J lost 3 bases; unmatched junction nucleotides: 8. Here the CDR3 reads CASSQEYGGAGTDTQYF. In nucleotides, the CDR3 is TGTGCCAGCAGCCAAGAGTACGGGGGGGCAGGGACAGATACGCAGTATTTT.

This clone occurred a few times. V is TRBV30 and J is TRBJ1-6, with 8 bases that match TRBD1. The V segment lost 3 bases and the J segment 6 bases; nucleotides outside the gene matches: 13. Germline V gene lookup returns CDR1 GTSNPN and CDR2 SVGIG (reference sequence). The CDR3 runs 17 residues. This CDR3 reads CAWRAPGTGISNSPLHF. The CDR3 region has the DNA TGTGCCTGGAGAGCCCCCGGGACAGGAATCTCTAATTCACCCCTCCACTTT.

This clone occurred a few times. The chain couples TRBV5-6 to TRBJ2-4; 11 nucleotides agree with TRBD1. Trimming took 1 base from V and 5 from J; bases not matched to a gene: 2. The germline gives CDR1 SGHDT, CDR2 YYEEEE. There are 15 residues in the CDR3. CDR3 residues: CASSLWDRGENIQYF. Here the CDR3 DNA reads TGTGCCAGCAGCTTGTGGGACAGGGGGGAAAACATTCAGTACTTC.

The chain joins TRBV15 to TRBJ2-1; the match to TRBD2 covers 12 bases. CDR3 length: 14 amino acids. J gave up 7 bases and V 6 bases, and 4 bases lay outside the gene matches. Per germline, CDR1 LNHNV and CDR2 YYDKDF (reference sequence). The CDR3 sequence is CATRASGGVNEQFF. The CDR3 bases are TGTGCCACCAGGGCTAGCGGGGGGGTAAATGAGCAGTTCTTC.

For the CDR3, the DNA is TGCGCCAGCAGCTTGGGACAGGATAGCAATCAGCCCCAGCATTTT. Its protein is CASSLGQDSNQPQHF. The chain is built from TRBV5-1 and TRBJ1-5; tentative D call: TRBD1 (6 bases). Trimming stripped 0 bases from V and 0 bases from J, with 7 bases between. There are 15 residues in the CDR3. In germline, CDR1 is SGHRS, CDR2 YFSETQ.

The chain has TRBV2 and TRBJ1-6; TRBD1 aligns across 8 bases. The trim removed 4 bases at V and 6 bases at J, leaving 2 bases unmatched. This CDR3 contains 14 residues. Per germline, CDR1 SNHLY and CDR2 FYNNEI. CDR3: CASSAQGANSPLHF. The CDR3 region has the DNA TGTGCCAGCAGTGCGCAGGGGGCTAATTCACCCCTCCACTTT.

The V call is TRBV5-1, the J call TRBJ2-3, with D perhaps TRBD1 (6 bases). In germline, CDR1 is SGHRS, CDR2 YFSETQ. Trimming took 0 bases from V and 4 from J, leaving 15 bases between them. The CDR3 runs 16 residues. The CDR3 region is CASSLASGRGADTQYF. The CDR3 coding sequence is TGCGCCAGCAGCTTGGCCTCCGGCAGGGGTGCAGATACGCAGTATTTT.

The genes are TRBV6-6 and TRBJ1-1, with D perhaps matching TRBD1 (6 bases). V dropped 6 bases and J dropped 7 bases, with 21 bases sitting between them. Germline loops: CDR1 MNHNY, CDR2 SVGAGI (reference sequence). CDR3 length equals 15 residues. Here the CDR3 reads CASRRSGTTSGEAFF. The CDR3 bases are TGTGCCAGCAGACGTAGTGGGACAACGTCGGGTGAAGCTTTCTTT.

CDR3 protein: CASSFGTSGPEQFF. In DNA, the CDR3 is TGTGCCAGCAGCTTTGGGACTAGCGGGCCTGAGCAGTTCTTC. The chain has TRBV7-9 and TRBJ2-1; 12 nucleotides line up with TRBD2. The germline V gene has CDR1 SEHNR and CDR2 FQNEAQ (reference sequence). Unmatched junction bases numbered 3, after V lost 3 bases and J lost 9 bases. CDR3 length equals 14 residues.

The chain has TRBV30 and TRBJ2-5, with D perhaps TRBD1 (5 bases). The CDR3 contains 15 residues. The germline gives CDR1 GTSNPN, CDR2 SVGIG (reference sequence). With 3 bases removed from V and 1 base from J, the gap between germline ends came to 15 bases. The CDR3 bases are TGTGCCTGGAGACCAGGACACGCTGGCCAAGAGACCCAGTACTTC. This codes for CAWRPGHAGQETQYF.